This T cell receptor (beta chain) emerged from a study of T cell responses to AZD1222 COVID-19 vaccine. Study findings and constraints: Increased Spike-specific TCR breadth and depth were observed after two AZD1222 doses. The sample set comprised mostly white British donors with more females, and clonal diversity was possibly underestimated. CD4 TCRs covered the whole spike, strongest at regions 160-218 and 743-854.

Pooling covered second doses at about 4 or about 12 weeks. The CDR3 is made up of 18 amino acids. Germline CDR1 is SGHDT and CDR2 is YYEEEE. After removal of 6 bases from V and 1 base from J, the junction contained 9 bases not matched to a gene. The protocol was immunoSEQ multiplex PCR, while the TCRdb copy is restricted to in-frame clones and leaves out a portion. The table has about 94,000 clones, about 85% seen once. Concerning this clone: Its antigen is unknown.

This material consisted of peripheral blood, taken 28 days after the second AZD1222 dose. The chain is built from TRBV5-6 and TRBJ2-2, with 13 bases fitting TRBD2. This sequence was found in an adult who received the AZD1222 COVID-19 vaccine. In DNA form, the CDR3 reads TGTGCCAGCACCCTTACTAGCGGGAGGGATTGGAACACCGGGGAGCTGTTTTTT. Translation gives CASTLTSGRDWNTGELFF. Full variable domain (outside the CDR3, taken from reference TRBV5-6 and TRBJ2-2): DAGVTQSPTHLIKTRGQQVTLRCSPKSGHDTVSWYQQALGQGPQFIFQYYEEEERQRGNFPDRFSGHQFPNYSSELNVNALLLGDSALYLCASTLTSGRDWNTGELFFGEGSRLTVL.